Shown below are 23 T cell receptor beta chains from a single sample sequenced in a study of cytomegalovirus exposure and HLA in healthy donors. Primers: 60 Vbeta forward and 13 Jbeta reverse. Sequenced by immunoSEQ multiplex PCR; TCRdb stores in-frame clones only, minus some. The data hold more than 200,000 clones, with about 75% observed a single time. The specimen was PBMCs. Receptors were obtained from a man between 18 and 29 years old in good health and CMV-seronegative.

This chain links TRBV28 with TRBJ2-7; 8 bases are shared with TRBD2. V was clipped by 6 bases and J by 0 bases; unmatched bases: 10. The germline V gene has CDR1 MDHEN and CDR2 SYDVKM. This CDR3 contains 16 residues. DNA for the CDR3: TGTGCCAGCAGAGGAGAGCTAGCGGGTAGCTCCTACGAGCAGTACTTC. Its translation is CASRGELAGSSYEQYF.

The chain employs TRBV9 and TRBJ1-1; D unclear. The germline gives CDR1 SGDLS, CDR2 YYNGEE. The V end was cut by 0 bases, the J end by 1 base, with 10 bases between. This CDR3 spans 15 amino acids. This CDR3 is CASSVGRAGNTEAFF. The CDR3 coding sequence is TGTGCCAGCAGCGTAGGAAGGGCGGGGAACACTGAAGCTTTCTTT. The variable domain in full, with the rest retrieved from reference TRBV9 and TRBJ1-1, is DSGVTQTPKHLITATGQRVTLRCSPRSGDLSVYWYQQSLDQGLQFLIQYYNGEERAKGNILERFSAQQFPDLHSELNLSSLELGDSALYFCASSVGRAGNTEAFFGQGTRLTVV.

This clone was seen a few times. The rearrangement joins TRBV9 to TRBJ2-3; possible D gene TRBD2, 6 bases. Trimming pared 4 bases from V and 1 base from J, leaving 10 bases between. Germline CDR1 SGDLS, CDR2 YYNGEE. The CDR3 has 14 amino acids. The CDR3 is CASSPRLGTDTQYF. Written as DNA, the CDR3 is TGTGCCAGCAGCCCGAGACTAGGCACAGATACGCAGTATTTT. Looking up the rest from reference TRBV9 and TRBJ2-3 gives the full variable domain: DSGVTQTPKHLITATGQRVTLRCSPRSGDLSVYWYQQSLDQGLQFLIQYYNGEERAKGNILERFSAQQFPDLHSELNLSSLELGDSALYFCASSPRLGTDTQYFGPGTRLTVL.

This sequence joins TRBV6-1 and TRBJ2-3, with 7 bases aligning to TRBD2. The CDR3 runs 15 residues. Germline V lookup: CDR1 MNHNS, CDR2 SASEGT. V lost 2 bases and J lost 3; bases outside the gene matches: 5. The CDR3 protein is CASSEFGGGTDTQYF. The CDR3 DNA reads as TGTGCCAGCAGTGAATTTGGCGGGGGAACAGATACGCAGTATTTT.

The chain couples TRBV21-1 to TRBJ1-1; the D call of TRBD1 is as the table states it, not checked on the DNA. TRBV21-1 is assigned pseudogene status. The CDR3 sequence is 16 residues long. CDR3 sequence: CASSKEGVMRGTEAFF. As DNA, the CDR3 is TGTGCCAGCAGCAAAGAGGGGGTCATGAGGGGCACTGAAGCTTTCTTT.

The chain recombines TRBV27 with TRBJ2-5; 12 bases align to TRBD1. The CDR3 runs 16 residues. CDR1 MNHEY and CDR2 SMNVEV come from the germline V gene (reference sequence). Unmatched junction bases numbered 6, after V lost 3 bases and J lost 4 bases. CDR3 DNA sequence: TGTGCCAGCAGTTTCATGGGGACAGGGGGCGGAGAGACCCAGTACTTC. Translating it yields CASSFMGTGGGETQYF.

The chain carries TRBV4-3 and TRBJ1-1; D may be TRBD1 (5 bases). There are 14 residues in the CDR3. Germline V gene sequence: CDR1 LGHNA, CDR2 YSLEER. V lost 0 bases to trimming and J lost 1 base, with 6 bases between them. The CDR3 sequence: CASSQDTGNTEAFF. For the CDR3, the DNA is TGCGCCAGCAGCCAAGATACAGGGAACACTGAAGCTTTCTTT.

V is TRBV30 and J is TRBJ1-1, with TRBD1 matching over 9 bases. There are 13 residues in the CDR3. Trimming took 0 bases from V and 10 from J; bases not matched to a gene: 6. The germline V gene encodes CDR1 GTSNPN and CDR2 SVGIG (reference sequence). CDR3 DNA sequence: TGTGCCTGGAGTGTCGTCGGGGGACAGGGAGCTTTCTTT. Translated: CAWSVVGGQGAFF.

This clone has a single count. This chain joins TRBV6-5 and TRBJ1-4, with 9 bases identical to TRBD1. From germline, CDR1 is MNHEY and CDR2 SVGAGI. After removal of 6 bases from V and 4 bases from J, the junction contained 3 bases not matched to a gene. The CDR3 contains 14 residues. CDR3 loop: CASSSDRGNEKLFF. DNA for the CDR3: TGTGCCAGCAGCTCGGACAGGGGTAATGAAAAACTGTTTTTT.

This chain connects TRBV5-1 to TRBJ2-5; TRBD1 matches at 9 bases. The CDR3 is made up of 16 amino acids. Germline-derived CDR1 and CDR2 are SGHRS and YFSETQ. V shed 1 base and J 1 base; nucleotides not matched to a gene: 5. CDR3 residues: CASSLTLDRGQETQYF. CDR3 sequence (DNA): TGCGCCAGCAGCTTGACCCTGGACAGGGGCCAAGAGACCCAGTACTTC.

This clone appeared a few times. The chain has TRBV6-1 and TRBJ2-7; 8 nucleotides line up with TRBD2. Germline CDR1 and CDR2: MNHNS and SASEGT. The CDR3 runs 14 residues. J lost 5 bases, V lost 5 bases, and 8 bases had no gene match. This chain's CDR3 is CASSLSGRKDEQYF. CDR3 nucleotide sequence: TGTGCCAGCAGTCTAAGCGGGAGAAAAGACGAGCAGTACTTC.

This sequence joins TRBV2 and TRBJ2-1; the match to TRBD2 covers 13 bases. V shed 6 bases, J shed 5 bases, and the junction held 7 bases outside the gene matches. This CDR3 comprises 16 residues. CDR1 and CDR2 (germline): SNHLY, FYNNEI. The CDR3 sequence: CASSTGLAGNNNEQFF. In nucleotides, the CDR3 is TGTGCCAGCAGCACGGGACTAGCGGGGAATAACAATGAGCAGTTCTTC.

The chain carries TRBV7-2 and TRBJ1-2; D is unresolved. Germline CDR1 reads SGHTA; CDR2 reads FQGNSA. V lost 6 bases, J lost 7 bases, and 15 bases lay in between. The CDR3 is 13 amino acids. The CDR3 DNA reads TGTGCCAGCAGTGCCGTGGCGGTACCTGGCTACACCTTC. Its translation: CASSAVAVPGYTF.

This clone was observed a handful of times. This chain links TRBV28 with TRBJ2-2; possibly TRBD1 for D (6 bases). Trimming stripped 3 bases from V and 7 bases from J, with 24 bases between. CDR1 is MDHEN and CDR2 is SYDVKM in the germline V gene. The CDR3 length is 18 residues. The CDR3 coding sequence is TGTGCCAGCAGTTTCTTCGACATCAGACAGGTTAAGGTCGGGGAGCTGTTTTTT. This encodes CASSFFDIRQVKVGELFF.

The chain carries TRBV28 and TRBJ1-3, with D possibly matching TRBD1 (5 bases). Per the germline V gene, CDR1 is MDHEN and CDR2 is SYDVKM. Trimming cost V 1 base and J 0 bases, with 13 bases left between them. CDR3 length: 17 amino acids. Here the CDR3 reads CASSLLLTGNSGNTIYF. CDR3 nucleotide sequence: TGTGCCAGCAGTTTATTATTAACAGGCAACTCTGGAAACACCATATATTTT. Looking up the rest from reference TRBV28 and TRBJ1-3 gives the full variable domain: DVKVTQSSRYLVKRTGEKVFLECVQDMDHENMFWYRQDPGLGLRLIYFSYDVKMKEKGDIPEGYSVSREKKERFSLILESASTNQTSMYLCASSLLLTGNSGNTIYFGEGSWLTVV.

This chain connects TRBV4-3 to TRBJ1-5, with a weak D call TRBD1 (6 bases). This CDR3 has 15 residues. Trimming took 1 base from V and 3 from J, leaving 10 bases between them. Germline V gene sequence: CDR1 LGHNA, CDR2 YSLEER. The CDR3 protein is CASSQVKGDNQPQHF. The CDR3 nucleotides are TGCGCCAGCAGCCAAGTCAAGGGGGACAATCAGCCCCAGCATTTT.

The V and J genes are TRBV9 and TRBJ1-2; TRBD1 matches at 8 bases. V dropped 3 bases and J dropped 4; count of bases not matched to a gene: 11. Germline loops: CDR1 SGDLS, CDR2 YYNGEE. CDR3 length: 16 amino acids. DNA of the CDR3: TGTGCCAGCAGCGCTGGAGGACAGGGCCGTGGCTATGGCTACACCTTC. This codes for CASSAGGQGRGYGYTF. The full variable domain, rest sourced from reference TRBV9 and TRBJ1-2, is DSGVTQTPKHLITATGQRVTLRCSPRSGDLSVYWYQQSLDQGLQFLIQYYNGEERAKGNILERFSAQQFPDLHSELNLSSLELGDSALYFCASSAGGQGRGYGYTFGSGTRLTVV.

V and J are TRBV30 and TRBJ2-6, with D maybe TRBD1 (6 bases). V lost 1 base and J 0 bases, leaving 10 bases between the germline ends. The CDR3 has 16 residues. Germline V lookup: CDR1 GTSNPN, CDR2 SVGIG (reference sequence). DNA for the CDR3: TGTGCCTGGAGTGGCTCAGGGGACTCTGGGGCCAACGTCCTGACTTTC. Its protein is CAWSGSGDSGANVLTF.

This clone has a handful of counts. The rearrangement links TRBV2 to TRBJ1-5, with 8 bases fitting TRBD1. CDR1 SNHLY and CDR2 FYNNEI come from the germline V gene. The CDR3 consists of 15 residues. With 6 bases clipped from V and 4 bases from J, the junction kept 8 bases outside the gene matches. CDR3 sequence (DNA): TGTGCCAGCAGGACCTCAGGGGGCGGTAATCAGCCCCAGCATTTT. Encoded protein: CASRTSGGGNQPQHF.

The CDR3: CASSELGHTYEQYF. As DNA, the CDR3 is TGTGCCAGCAGTGAATTGGGACACACCTACGAGCAGTACTTC. This rearrangement joins TRBV6-1 to TRBJ2-7; D perhaps matches TRBD1 (6 bases). With 2 bases removed from V and 2 bases from J, the gap between germline ends came to 10 bases. The CDR3 has 14 amino acids. Germline assignment: CDR1 MNHNS and CDR2 SASEGT.

This chain links TRBV25-1 with TRBJ2-3; D may be TRBD2 (5 bases). The V gene lost 5 bases and the J gene lost 6 bases, with 9 bases spanning the gap. Germline V gene lookup returns CDR1 MGHDK and CDR2 SYGVNS. The CDR3 is made up of 12 amino acids. The CDR3 loop reads CASSPQRDTQYF. The CDR3 coding sequence is TGTGCCAGCAGTCCTCAGCGGGATACGCAGTATTTT.

This clone was found once. This rearrangement joins TRBV19 to TRBJ2-3; 9 bases are a match to TRBD2. The V segment lost 5 bases and the J segment 4 bases; nucleotides outside the gene matches: 7. From germline, CDR1 is LNHDA and CDR2 SQIVND (reference sequence). This CDR3 has 15 residues. In DNA, the CDR3 is TGTGCCAGTAGTCCGAGCGGGGGGTGGGCAGATACGCAGTATTTT. It codes for CASSPSGGWADTQYF.

The rearrangement links TRBV5-6 to TRBJ2-1; possibly TRBD2 for D (5 bases). V was trimmed by 1 base and J by 9 bases, leaving 11 bases between them. The CDR3 extends over 13 amino acids. Germline values: CDR1 SGHDT, CDR2 YYEEEE. CDR3 residues: CASSLSRAGEQFF. The CDR3 nucleotides read TGTGCCAGCAGCTTGAGTAGGGCGGGTGAGCAGTTCTTC.